A selection of T cell receptor beta chains follows, all from one sample in a study of CD8+CD57+ T cells in acquired aplastic anemia. TCRdb ran MiXCR on the reads and lists one entry per CDR3 protein. The sample carries just over 200,000 distinct CDR3 sequences, approximately 60% recorded once. Sequencing was done on a sample of sorted CD4+, CD8+, or CD8+CD57+ T cells (not recorded which) from PBMCs. These receptors all come from a human donor with aplastic anemia. Each CDR3 is given with its conserved first and last residue. A D gene is named only where the DNA matches it firmly. Clone sizes are given selectively: once, few, many, or a class where the clone is expanded.

D gene	V gene	clone size	J gene	CDR3 protein	CDR3 DNA
-	TRBV19	-	TRBJ1-4	CASSDPGGSEKLFF	TGTGCCAGTAGTGATCCCGGGGGGAGTGAAAAACTGTTTTTT
TRBD2	TRBV19	-	TRBJ2-3	CASTGGPDTQYF	TGTGCCAGTACGGGAGGGCCGGATACGCAGTATTTT
TRBD2	TRBV20-1	-	TRBJ2-3	CSARIASGSTDTQYF	TGCAGTGCTAGAATCGCTAGCGGGAGCACAGATACGCAGTATTTT
-	TRBV2	many	TRBJ2-7	CASQERGGLNEQYF	TGTGCCAGCCAGGAGAGGGGGGGGTTAAACGAGCAGTACTTC
TRBD2	TRBV11-3	-	TRBJ2-1	CASSLDGTSSEQFF	TGTGCCAGCAGCTTAGATGGGACTAGTAGTGAGCAGTTCTTC
TRBD1	TRBV5-5	-	TRBJ2-7	CASSEGTGMGTLPWEQYF	TGTGCCAGCAGCGAAGGGACAGGGATGGGTACCTTACCATGGGAGCAGTACTTC
-	TRBV5-4	once	TRBJ2-7	CASSPRGKGGEQYF	TGTGCCAGCAGCCCTCGAGGAAAGGGGGGCGAGCAGTACTTC
TRBD1	TRBV20-1	-	TRBJ1-3	CSARESPGQGAGGNTIYF	TGCAGTGCTAGAGAGTCTCCGGGACAGGGGGCTGGAGGAAACACCATATATTTT
-	TRBV7-9	-	TRBJ2-5	CASSLTLETQYF	TGTGCCAGCAGCTTAACGCTTGAGACCCAGTACTTC
-	TRBV7-7	-	TRBJ2-2	CASSSREKVGELFF	TGTGCCAGCAGCTCCAGGGAGAAAGTCGGGGAGCTGTTTTTT
-	TRBV7-9	few	TRBJ2-1	CASSLGAYNEQFF	TGTGCTAGCAGCTTAGGAGCCTACAATGAGCAGTTCTTC
TRBD1	TRBV5-1	-	TRBJ1-2	CASRDGDRGQVNYGYTF	TGCGCCAGCAGGGATGGGGACAGGGGACAGGTTAACTATGGCTACACCTTC
-	TRBV6-4	many	TRBJ2-2	CASADGNTGELFF	TGTGCCAGCGCTGACGGGAACACCGGGGAGCTGTTTTTT
-	TRBV2	-	TRBJ1-1	CASSEDRANAEAFF	TGTGCCAGCAGTGAAGACAGGGCTAATGCTGAAGCTTTCTTT
TRBD2	TRBV12-5	-	TRBJ2-5	CASAMGGQETQYF	TGCGCTAGTGCCATGGGAGGGCAAGAGACCCAGTACTTC
TRBD1	TRBV5-1	-	TRBJ2-7	CASSGTGTGIYEQYF	TGCGCCAGCAGCGGTACCGGGACAGGGATCTACGAGCAGTACTTC
-	TRBV20-1	many	TRBJ2-3	CSARGIHGRPSTDTQYF	TGCAGTGCTAGGGGTATTCATGGCAGACCAAGCACAGATACGCAGTATTTT
-	TRBV19	-	TRBJ2-1	CASSLYGGEQFF	TGTGCCAGTAGTTTATACGGAGGTGAGCAGTTCTTC
TRBD1	TRBV15	few	TRBJ1-1	CATSRDGTEVGTEAFF	TGTGCCACCAGCAGAGACGGGACAGAGGTAGGGACTGAAGCTTTCTTT
TRBD2	TRBV20-1	-	TRBJ2-5	CSARDQRGDETQYF	TGCAGTGCTAGAGATCAGCGGGGGGATGAGACCCAGTACTTC
-	TRBV7-2	few	TRBJ2-1	CASLGQGTGSYNEQFF	TGTGCCAGCCTCGGCCAGGGAACAGGCTCCTACAATGAGCAGTTCTTC
-	TRBV25-1	few	TRBJ1-4	CASSDDRAGSAKLFF	TGTGCCAGCAGTGACGACCGGGCAGGGTCAGCCAAACTGTTTTTT
-	TRBV2	-	TRBJ2-7	CASSEGVLSSYEQYF	TGTGCCAGCAGTGAAGGGGTTCTAAGCTCCTACGAGCAGTACTTC
-	TRBV20-1	-	TRBJ1-1	CSAHQSGENTEAFF	TGCAGTGCTCACCAATCCGGAGAGAACACTGAAGCTTTCTTT
TRBD1	TRBV7-9	-	TRBJ2-7	CASSLRDSVYEQYF	TGTGCCAGCAGCCTTCGGGACAGCGTTTACGAGCAGTACTTC
-	TRBV7-3	-	TRBJ1-1	CASSSGTANTEAFF	TGTGCCAGCAGCTCCGGGACCGCGAACACTGAAGCTTTCTTT
-	TRBV11-3	-	TRBJ2-3	CASSWDSTDTQYF	TGTGCCAGCAGCTGGGATAGCACAGATACGCAGTATTTT
-	TRBV7-6	-	TRBJ1-6	CASSSQAWSSSPLHF	TGTGCCAGCAGCTCCCAAGCATGGTCCAGTTCACCCCTCCACTTT
-	TRBV6-6	many	TRBJ1-6	CASSQPPERISPLHF	TGTGCCAGCAGTCAACCCCCAGAGCGGATATCACCCCTCCACTTT
-	TRBV7-8	-	TRBJ2-5	CASSLGGGVAETQYF	TGTGCCAGCAGCTTAGGAGGGGGTGTAGCGGAGACCCAGTACTTC